This T cell receptor beta chain was recorded in a study of long-term antiretroviral therapy in people with HIV. Regarding this clone: Its antigen is still unknown.

Germline V gives CDR1 SGDLS, CDR2 YYNGEE. V lost 1 base and J lost 3, with 5 bases in between. The CDR3 spans 12 residues. Survey-level immunoSEQ v3.0 assays were run. Sequenced by immunoSEQ multiplex PCR; TCRdb stores in-frame clones only, minus some. The sample holds 13,000 or so clones, over 65% seen once. Study-level points and caveats: Samples were collected from the mid-2000s to the late 2010s under possibly less effective ART regimens. Upon ART, diversity increased but remained lower than transplant donor controls. Information on adherence, resistance and therapy changes was unavailable. When set beside controls, HIV repertoires had CDR3 length ranges that were narrower.

This TCR was sampled from a woman aged 18-35 years with HIV. The sequencing here drew on unsorted PBMCs, taken 1.3 years after starting antiretroviral therapy. The rearrangement uses TRBV9 and TRBJ2-7; D is possibly TRBD2 (5 bases). The CDR3 region is CASSVSGYEQYF. The DNA for the CDR3 is TGTGCCAGCAGCGTAAGCGGCTACGAGCAGTACTTC.